The 21 T cell receptor beta chains reported below all come from one sample, sequenced in a study of vaccination effects on CD4 cells after COVID-19. These receptors' antigens are unknown. The authors isolated CD4+ T cells after ten to eleven days of culture. Libraries were prepared by immunoSEQ multiplex PCR; TCRdb keeps only in-frame clonotypes and omits some of them. This sample carries 50,000 to 75,000 clones, about two thirds of them seen once, and the ten largest clones take around a quarter. The material sequenced was CD4+ T cells from PBMCs cultured without peptide, taken before COVID-19 vaccination. The receptors were sampled from a human donor who had a prior SARS-CoV-2 infection.

The chain has TRBV5-1 and TRBJ2-1, with 15 bases fitting TRBD2. Germline V gene data show CDR1 as SGHRS and CDR2 as YFSETQ. J gave up 3 bases and V 4 bases, and 11 bases lay outside the gene matches. The CDR3 length is 19 residues. This chain's CDR3 is CASSPGLAGGGSGYNEQFF. CDR3 sequence (DNA): TGCGCCAGCAGCCCGGGACTAGCGGGGGGTGGCTCTGGCTACAATGAGCAGTTCTTC.

The rearrangement uses TRBV3-1 (or the pseudogene TRBV3-2) and TRBJ1-4, with D hard to call. Germline V gene lookup returns CDR1 LGHDT and CDR2 YNNKEL (reference sequence). The CDR3 sequence is 15 residues long. V was pared by 5 bases and J by 2 bases, with 12 bases between. The CDR3 here is CASSASDWTNEKLFF. The DNA of the CDR3 is TGTGCCAGCAGCGCCAGTGATTGGACTAATGAAAAACTGTTTTTT.

The J gene is TRBJ2-5, the V gene TRBV10-2; D call uncertain. The germline CDR1 and CDR2 sequences are WSHSY and SAAADI. This CDR3 has 13 amino acids. V was shortened by 8 bases and J by 5 bases, with 15 bases between the two germline ends. The CDR3 DNA reads TGCGCCAGCGGTCTTAGTACCTGGGAGACCCAGTACTTC. Translation gives CASGLSTWETQYF.

The chain is built from TRBV7-2 and TRBJ2-1, with D unresolved. The CDR3 length is 12 residues. The germline gives CDR1 SGHTA, CDR2 FQGNSA. The germline V and J ends were trimmed by 3 bases and 10 bases, with 10 bases remaining between them. The CDR3 DNA sequence: TGTGCCAGCAGCTTGACAAATCGGGAGCAGTTCTTC. Its protein product is CASSLTNREQFF.

The chain carries TRBV7-2 and TRBJ2-7; a possible D gene is TRBD2 (5 bases). CDR3 length: 15 residues. Per germline, CDR1 SGHTA and CDR2 FQGNSA. Between the trimmed V and J ends, which lost 2 bases and 2 bases, there was a span of 13 bases. The chain's CDR3 is CASSLTFGDTYEQYF. In nucleotides, the CDR3 is TGTGCCAGCAGCTTAACCTTCGGGGATACCTACGAGCAGTACTTC.

This clone showed up just once. This chain uses TRBV10-3 with TRBJ2-7, with D possibly called TRBD1 or TRBD2 (5 bases each). The CDR3 runs to 11 residues. V shed 10 bases and J shed 5 bases, with 12 bases lying between them. Germline-derived CDR1 and CDR2 are ENHRY and SYGVKD. The CDR3 loop reads CASREGHEQYF. In DNA, the CDR3 is TGTGCCAGCCGAGAGGGGCACGAGCAGTACTTC.

A single count supports this clone. The J gene is TRBJ2-5, the V gene TRBV5-4; D is unresolved. The CDR3 consists of 14 residues. Trimming removed 5 bases at V and 3 bases at J, with 14 bases between. The germline gives CDR1 SGHNT, CDR2 YYREEE (reference sequence). The DNA of the CDR3 is TGTGCCAGCAGGTTGCAAACGGTCAAAGAGACCCAGTACTTC. Translation gives CASRLQTVKETQYF. The full variable domain, its missing parts supplied by reference TRBV5-4 and TRBJ2-5, is ETGVTQSPTHLIKTRGQQVTLRCSSQSGHNTVSWYQQALGQGPQFIFQYYREEENGRGNFPPRFSGLQFPNYSSELNVNALELDDSALYLCASRLQTVKETQYFGPGTRLLVL.

This chain links TRBV6-1 with TRBJ2-3, with 10 positions matching TRBD2. J was trimmed by 1 base and V by 4 bases; bases with no gene match: 5. The CDR3 totals 16 residues. CDR1 is MNHNS, CDR2 SASEGT, per germline. This CDR3 reads CASSALAGVRTDTQYF. The CDR3 DNA sequence: TGTGCCAGCAGTGCGCTAGCGGGAGTCCGCACAGATACGCAGTATTTT.

Regarding this clone: One end of the junction does not line up with germline, which may come from a read error. The genes are TRBV5-6 and TRBJ1-3; 9 nucleotides match TRBD1. The germline V gene encodes CDR1 SGHDT and CDR2 YYEEEE. The CDR3 runs 15 residues. In DNA form, the CDR3 reads TGTGCCAGCAGCCTGTGGACAGGGGAACGAAACGCCATATATTTT. It encodes CASSLWTGERNAIYF.

This clone was observed a few times. The V gene is TRBV2, the J gene TRBJ2-4; unclear D gene. Germline V gene data show CDR1 as SNHLY and CDR2 as FYNNEI. CDR3 length: 16 amino acids. Trimming left V 6 bases short and J 0 bases short, with 15 bases between. DNA of the CDR3: TGTGCCAGCAGATTGGGAATCGGGTCAGCCAAAAACATTCAGTACTTC. Protein: CASRLGIGSAKNIQYF.

The CDR3 sequence: CASSPQWSGNNEQFF. The CDR3 DNA sequence: TGTGCCAGCTCACCGCAGTGGAGCGGCAACAATGAGCAGTTCTTC. The chain carries TRBV18 and TRBJ2-1, with D tentatively TRBD2 (5 bases). The germline gives CDR1 KGHSH, CDR2 LQKENI. The V end lost 3 bases, the J end lost 5 bases, and 14 bases lay between the germline ends. This CDR3 has 15 residues.

This chain connects TRBV2 to TRBJ1-1; 9 nucleotides agree with TRBD1. From germline, CDR1 is SNHLY and CDR2 FYNNEI. The CDR3 length is 15 residues. V dropped 7 bases and J dropped 5; count of bases not matched to a gene: 11. The CDR3 DNA sequence: TGTGCCAGCACCCAACTCAGGACAGGGGAGACTGAAGCTTTCTTT. Translating gives CASTQLRTGETEAFF.

This chain joins TRBV19 and TRBJ2-7, with D unresolved. The germline CDR1 and CDR2 sequences are LNHDA and SQIVND (reference sequence). The CDR3 extends over 13 amino acids. V was shortened by 6 bases and J by 0 bases, with 9 bases between the two germline ends. CDR3 in DNA: TGTGCCAGTAGAAAGATAGGCTCCTACGAGCAGTACTTC. Residues: CASRKIGSYEQYF.

The chain is built from TRBV7-2 and TRBJ2-1; D is unresolved. This CDR3 has 14 amino acids. V dropped 3 bases and J dropped 3 bases, with 9 bases sitting between them. CDR1 is SGHTA, CDR2 FQGNSA, per germline. This CDR3 is CASSFLVVYNEQFF. The CDR3 nucleotides are TGTGCCAGCAGCTTCTTAGTGGTCTACAATGAGCAGTTCTTC. Full variable domain (outside the CDR3, taken from reference TRBV7-2 and TRBJ2-1): GAGVSQSPSNKVTEKGKDVELRCDPISGHTALYWYRQSLGQGLEFLIYFQGNSAPDKSGLPSDRFSAERTGGSVSTLTIQRTQQEDSAVYLCASSFLVVYNEQFFGPGTRLTVL.

This rearrangement joins TRBV7-6 to TRBJ2-6; unclear D gene. CDR3 length: 16 amino acids. Germline V gives CDR1 SGHVS, CDR2 FNYEAQ. V lost 1 base and J 2 bases, leaving 9 bases between the germline ends. For the CDR3, the DNA is TGTGCCAGCAGCTTAGGTTACAGCGCTGGGGCCAACGTCCTGACTTTC. It translates to CASSLGYSAGANVLTF.

The gene calls are TRBV12-5 and TRBJ1-2, with a tentative D call TRBD1 (6 bases). The CDR3 runs to 12 residues. Germline CDR1 and CDR2: LGHNT and FRNRAP. Trimming removed 6 bases at V and 7 bases at J, with 12 bases between. CDR3 residues: CASGQGLGGYTF. CDR3 sequence (DNA): TGTGCTAGTGGCCAGGGGTTGGGTGGCTACACCTTC.

V usage is TRBV7-6 and J usage is TRBJ2-5, with 13 positions matching TRBD2. V gave up 3 bases and J gave up 5 bases; unmatched junction bases: 6. Germline assignment: CDR1 SGHVS and CDR2 FNYEAQ. The CDR3 has 16 residues. The CDR3 reads CASSFAGTSGVETQYF. The CDR3 bases are TGTGCCAGCAGCTTCGCCGGGACTAGCGGGGTGGAGACCCAGTACTTC. Drawing the rest from reference TRBV7-6 and TRBJ2-5, the complete variable domain is GAGVSQSPRYKVTKRGQDVALRCDPISGHVSLYWYRQALGQGPEFLTYFNYEAQQDKSGLPNDRFSAERPEGSISTLTIQRTEQRDSAMYRCASSFAGTSGVETQYFGPGTRLLVL.

The V and J genes are TRBV9 and TRBJ2-3; 7 nucleotides align to TRBD2. V shed 0 bases and J 5 bases; nucleotides not matched to a gene: 3. Germline lookup yields CDR1 SGDLS and CDR2 YYNGEE. The CDR3 sequence is 14 residues long. CDR3 sequence reads: CASSVASGGDTQYF. CDR3 sequence (DNA): TGTGCCAGCAGCGTAGCGTCGGGGGGAGATACGCAGTATTTT.

The chain recombines TRBV27 with TRBJ2-4, with D possibly called TRBD1 or TRBD2 (5 bases each). This CDR3 comprises 17 residues. Looked up from germline, CDR1 is MNHEY and CDR2 is SMNVEV (reference sequence). The V and J ends lost 8 bases and 0 bases respectively, with 20 bases between them. In nucleotides, the CDR3 is TGTGCCAGCGCCGCCGAGGGGCAGAGCCTAGCCAAAAACATTCAGTACTTC. Amino acid sequence: CASAAEGQSLAKNIQYF.

The V call is TRBV4-2, the J call TRBJ2-3, with a tentative D call TRBD1 (5 bases). V gave up 6 bases and J gave up 5 bases, with 15 bases separating them. The CDR3 consists of 14 residues. Germline V gene data show CDR1 as LGHNA and CDR2 as YNFKEQ. CDR3 sequence (DNA): TGTGCCAGCAGTCCTGGTACTCAGGGAGATACGCAGTATTTT. This gives the protein CASSPGTQGDTQYF.

This chain links TRBV12-3 or TRBV12-4 with TRBJ2-6; D is unclear. V dropped 3 bases and J dropped 5 bases, with 2 bases sitting between them. The CDR3 is 12 amino acids. In DNA, the CDR3 is TGTGCCAGCAGTTTGTGGGCCAACGTCCTGACTTTC. It specifies CASSLWANVLTF.